The 20 T cell receptor beta chains below were found in one sample sequenced in a study of T cell clonotyping in hematopoietic cell transplantation (dated by TCRdb to about 2021). Library preparation employed the immunoSEQ multiplex PCR assay. TCRdb provides this immuneACCESS table in a form limited to in-frame rearrangements. Some clones are lacking; in checked studies, under half of them reflect an unresolved V gene, and why the rest are absent is not known. Present in this sample are approximately 12,000 clones, around 74% of which were seen just once. The ten top clones hold roughly 14% of the sample. Interpreted using the paper, the time point label stands for: 180 days after allo-HCT. The source material was peripheral blood mononuclear cells, sampled 180 days after allogeneic stem cell transplant. The receptors originated from a male patient aged 60-69 years who had an allogeneic stem cell transplant from an unrelated donor, so the T cells may come from the graft donor. Some clones in this sample may be carry-over from other donors' samples.

This clone has just a few counts. V is TRBV7-2 and J is TRBJ2-5, with TRBD2 matching over 13 bases. The CDR3 runs to 15 residues. V was clipped by 5 bases and J by 5 bases; unmatched bases: 5. CDR1 and CDR2 from the germline V gene are SGHTA and FQGNSA. CDR3 sequence: CASSGLAGDGETQYF. The CDR3 bases are TGTGCCAGCAGCGGACTAGCGGGAGACGGGGAGACCCAGTACTTC.

V is TRBV7-3 and J is TRBJ2-3, with 7 bases fitting TRBD1. The trim removed 5 bases at V and 0 bases at J, leaving 2 bases unmatched. Germline V gene lookup returns CDR1 SGHTA and CDR2 FQGTGA. The CDR3 is 14 amino acids. CDR3 residues: CASSPTGSTDTQYF. CDR3 coding DNA: TGTGCCAGCAGCCCGACAGGGAGCACAGATACGCAGTATTTT.

This clone was observed a handful of times. CDR3 in amino acids: CASSYSPGRETQYF. The CDR3 region has the DNA TGTGCCAGCAGTTACTCTCCAGGACGAGAGACCCAGTACTTC. The chain uses TRBV6-5 and TRBJ2-5; D unclear. The V gene lost 0 bases and the J gene lost 4 bases, with 9 bases spanning the gap. The CDR3 contains 14 residues. Germline V lookup: CDR1 MNHEY, CDR2 SVGAGI.

The V call is TRBV30, the J call TRBJ1-5, with D tentatively TRBD1 (5 bases). Germline V gene lookup returns CDR1 GTSNPN and CDR2 SVGIG (reference sequence). The CDR3 spans 13 residues. V was trimmed by 2 bases and J by 9 bases, leaving 14 bases between them. The CDR3 spells CAWSLTGDRPQHF. CDR3 nucleotides: TGTGCCTGGAGTTTGACGGGGGATCGGCCCCAGCATTTT.

This rearrangement joins TRBV6-6 to TRBJ2-3, with D hard to call. The CDR3 has 13 residues. Germline CDR1 MNHNY, CDR2 SVGAGI (reference sequence). Trimming shortened V by 2 bases and J by 6 bases, and 9 bases separated the two germline ends. CDR3 amino acids: CASSYTVADTQYF. The CDR3 bases are TGTGCCAGCAGTTACACGGTGGCGGATACGCAGTATTTT.

This sequence joins TRBV4-1 and TRBJ2-7; 11 positions agree with TRBD1. Germline lookup yields CDR1 MGHRA and CDR2 YSYEKL. The length of the CDR3 is 17 residues. The ends lost 0 bases at V and 0 bases at J; junction bases unmatched: 4. The CDR3 region is CASSQDLGQGVSYEQYF. The CDR3 DNA follows: TGCGCCAGCAGCCAAGATTTGGGACAGGGGGTCTCCTACGAGCAGTACTTC.

The V and J genes are TRBV6-6 and TRBJ2-7, with no clear D. Trimming shortened V by 2 bases and J by 12 bases, and 11 bases separated the two germline ends. The V gene's germline CDR1 is MNHNY and CDR2 SVGAGI (reference sequence). The CDR3 spans 11 residues. The CDR3 sequence is CASSYELQSYF. The DNA for the CDR3 is TGTGCCAGCAGTTACGAGTTGCAGTCGTACTTC.

The genes are TRBV30 and TRBJ2-7; D remains ambiguous. CDR1 and CDR2 (germline): GTSNPN, SVGIG (reference sequence). The CDR3 is 11 residues long. Trimming removed 0 bases at V and 6 bases at J, with 6 bases between. CDR3 sequence reads: CAWSVGSEQYF. CDR3 coding DNA: TGTGCCTGGAGTGTAGGTTCCGAGCAGTACTTC.

V is TRBV19 and J is TRBJ1-2, with a weak D call TRBD1 (5 bases). V was cut by 3 bases and J by 8 bases, with 19 bases left in between. This CDR3 is built from 15 residues. Germline CDR1 and CDR2: LNHDA and SQIVND (reference sequence). The CDR3 coding sequence is TGTGCCAGTAGTATTGGACCAGGTGGGCGGGGCGGCTACACCTTC. Amino acid sequence: CASSIGPGGRGGYTF.

The gene calls are TRBV6-5 and TRBJ2-7; 10 bases are a match to TRBD2. The CDR3 covers 14 residues. Germline V lookup: CDR1 MNHEY, CDR2 SVGAGI. V lost 2 bases and J lost 4; bases outside the gene matches: 2. Written as DNA, the CDR3 is TGTGCCAGCAGTTACAGCGGGGGGGGATACGAGCAGTACTTC. This gives the protein CASSYSGGGYEQYF.

The rearrangement joins TRBV7-2 to TRBJ1-6; a weak D match, TRBD1 (5 bases). Between the trimmed V and J ends, which lost 5 bases and 7 bases, there was a span of 15 bases. Germline CDR1 and CDR2: SGHTA and FQGNSA. This CDR3 has 15 amino acids. DNA for the CDR3: TGTGCCAGCAGCCCATCAGGGTTGGGGAATTCACCCCTCCACTTT. It codes for CASSPSGLGNSPLHF.

The rearrangement links TRBV25-1 to TRBJ2-7; D gene ambiguous. The germline V gene has CDR1 MGHDK and CDR2 SYGVNS. V was trimmed by 5 bases and J by 3 bases, leaving 11 bases between them. The CDR3 runs 13 residues. The CDR3 is CASSWGSDYEQYF. The CDR3 nucleotides are TGTGCCAGCAGTTGGGGATCTGACTACGAGCAGTACTTC.

V and J are TRBV27 and TRBJ2-3, with 14 bases matching TRBD2. The CDR3 is 17 residues long. Germline CDR1 reads MNHEY; CDR2 reads SMNVEV (reference sequence). Losses at the gene ends were 0 bases for V and 1 base for J; bases not matched to a gene: 0. The CDR3 loop reads CASSLSGLAGGTDTQYF. The CDR3 DNA reads TGTGCCAGCAGTTTATCGGGACTAGCGGGGGGCACAGATACGCAGTATTTT.

The chain combines TRBV19 with TRBJ1-5; 8 bases map to TRBD1. Germline CDR1 LNHDA, CDR2 SQIVND (reference sequence). The CDR3 spans 15 residues. Trimming at V came to 4 bases and at J to 7 bases, leaving 9 bases not matched to a gene. CDR3: CASSTWTGQGQPQHF. The CDR3 bases are TGTGCCAGTAGTACCTGGACAGGGCAGGGACAGCCCCAGCATTTT.

The rearrangement uses TRBV6-5 and TRBJ2-3; 7 bases are shared with TRBD2. The CDR3 has 14 residues. CDR1 is MNHEY and CDR2 is SVGAGI in the germline V gene. V lost 0 bases, J lost 6 bases, and 3 bases stayed unmatched. CDR3 in amino acids: CASSYSSGADTQYF. The CDR3 coding sequence is TGTGCCAGCAGTTACTCGAGCGGGGCCGATACGCAGTATTTT.

Only a few counts were recorded for this clone. The junction shows a germline mismatch at one end, possibly a read error. The V gene is TRBV19, the J gene TRBJ1-1; a possible D gene is TRBD1 (5 bases). Looked up from germline, CDR1 is LNHDA and CDR2 is SQIVND (reference sequence). The CDR3 loop spans 15 amino acids. The CDR3 loop reads CASSIGAGRNTEAFF. The CDR3, as DNA: TGTGCCAGTAGTATAGGAGCAGGGAGGAACACTGAAGCCTTCTTT.

This clone is categorized as medium-sized. The sample holds other DNA sequences that translate to the same CDR3. The V call is TRBV5-6, the J call TRBJ1-1, with D hard to call. Germline CDR1 is SGHDT and CDR2 is YYEEEE. V dropped 0 bases and J dropped 7 bases, with 13 bases sitting between them. The CDR3 spans 14 residues. The CDR3 region has the DNA TGTGCCAGCAGCTTGGGGGAGACCTATGGTGAAGCTTTCTTT. Protein: CASSLGETYGEAFF.

This clone was observed a handful of times. The V gene is TRBV27, the J gene TRBJ2-7; 7 bases line up with TRBD1. This CDR3 is built from 13 residues. The J segment lost 0 bases and the V segment lost 8 bases, leaving 4 bases of the junction unmatched. Germline CDR1 reads MNHEY; CDR2 reads SMNVEV (reference sequence). The CDR3 region is CASGWDSSYEQYF. Here the CDR3 DNA reads TGTGCCAGCGGTTGGGACAGCTCCTACGAGCAGTACTTC.

V is TRBV25-1 and J is TRBJ2-2; D is ambiguous. This CDR3 is 14 amino acids long. The ends were cut back, 0 bases at V and 6 bases at J, with 8 bases in the middle. CDR1 MGHDK and CDR2 SYGVNS come from the germline V gene. CDR3 region: CASSEYEGSGELFF. The CDR3 region has the DNA TGTGCCAGCAGTGAATATGAAGGGTCCGGGGAGCTGTTTTTT.

V is TRBV25-1 and J is TRBJ2-5; 7 bases agree with TRBD2. With 4 bases clipped from V and 4 bases from J, the junction kept 9 bases outside the gene matches. The CDR3 runs 15 residues. Germline V gene data show CDR1 as MGHDK and CDR2 as SYGVNS. The CDR3 is CASSVAGGGGETQYF. CDR3 in DNA: TGTGCCAGCAGTGTAGCGGGCGGTGGAGGAGAGACCCAGTACTTC.